These 31 T cell receptor beta chains were all obtained from the same sample, sequenced in a study of cytomegalovirus exposure and HLA in healthy donors. PCR primers comprised 60 Vbeta and 13 Jbeta primers. TCRdb's table, derived via immunoSEQ multiplex PCR, lists solely in-frame clones and lacks some. The table includes 240,000 or so clones, 75% to 85% detected once. The sample consisted of PBMCs. These receptors were obtained from a woman between 55 and 75 years old in good health and CMV-seropositive.

This clone was picked up a small number of times. The chain employs TRBV19 and TRBJ2-5; D is undetermined. The CDR3 has 13 residues. V was shortened by 5 bases and J by 3 bases, with 10 bases between the two germline ends. Germline CDR1 is LNHDA and CDR2 is SQIVND (reference sequence). The CDR3 reads CASSSMAKETQYF. For the CDR3, the DNA is TGTGCCAGTAGTTCCATGGCAAAAGAGACCCAGTACTTC.

The chain combines TRBV11-2 with TRBJ1-3; D perhaps matches TRBD1 (5 bases). Germline assignment: CDR1 SGHAT and CDR2 FQNNGV. V was pared by 5 bases and J by 4 bases, with 12 bases between. The CDR3 has 14 amino acids. The CDR3 protein is CASSTDSLGNTIYF. The CDR3 DNA follows: TGTGCCAGCAGCACCGACAGTTTGGGAAACACCATATATTTT.

The rearrangement joins TRBV6-5 to TRBJ1-5; 7 positions match TRBD1. The V segment lost 3 bases and the J segment 6 bases; nucleotides outside the gene matches: 5. CDR1 MNHEY and CDR2 SVGAGI come from the germline V gene. CDR3 length: 14 amino acids. The CDR3 protein is CASSYYQGGQPQHF. CDR3 nucleotides: TGTGCCAGCAGTTATTACCAGGGGGGTCAGCCCCAGCATTTT.

The V gene is TRBV5-1, the J gene TRBJ2-5, with D possibly TRBD1 on 5 matching bases. CDR3 length: 14 residues. CDR1 is SGHRS and CDR2 is YFSETQ in the germline V gene. V was clipped by 0 bases and J by 2 bases, with 8 bases between them. CDR3 sequence: CASSLGGPQETQYF. For the CDR3, the DNA is TGCGCCAGCAGCTTGGGGGGCCCACAAGAGACCCAGTACTTC.

The chain joins TRBV13 to TRBJ1-1; tentative D call: TRBD1 (6 bases). Germline values: CDR1 PRHDT, CDR2 FYEKMQ (reference sequence). The V end lost 2 bases, the J end lost 8 bases, and 9 bases lay between the germline ends. The CDR3 has 12 amino acids. CDR3 coding DNA: TGTGCCAGCAGCTTAACAGGGACGGAAGCTTTCTTT. It translates to CASSLTGTEAFF.

V gene TRBV30 combines with J gene TRBJ1-2; TRBD1 matches at 7 bases. Losses at the gene ends were 0 bases for V and 8 bases for J; bases not matched to a gene: 6. The CDR3 covers 13 residues. In germline, CDR1 is GTSNPN, CDR2 SVGIG (reference sequence). CDR3 region: CAWSVPGGSGYTF. In nucleotides, the CDR3 is TGTGCCTGGAGTGTACCAGGGGGTAGCGGCTACACCTTC.

The chain combines TRBV6-5 with TRBJ2-5; 9 bases are a match to TRBD1. Germline-derived CDR1 and CDR2 are MNHEY and SVGAGI. The CDR3 spans 12 residues. V lost 11 bases to trimming and J lost 1 base; unmatched junction nucleotides: 2. The CDR3 coding sequence is TGTGCCGCGGGACAGGGCCAAGAGACCCAGTACTTC. It is translated as CAAGQGQETQYF.

The J gene is TRBJ2-3, the V gene TRBV4-1; possible D gene TRBD2, 6 bases. The CDR3 is 19 residues long. Trimming pared 6 bases from V and 0 bases from J, leaving 25 bases between. Germline V gene data show CDR1 as MGHRA and CDR2 as YSYEKL. The CDR3 DNA reads TGCGCCAGCAGTTACCCGGCGGGACTTTCGCATACTAGCACAGATACGCAGTATTTT. This translates into CASSYPAGLSHTSTDTQYF.

The CDR3 is CSAIRGVGHNEQFF. The CDR3 nucleotides are TGCAGCGCGATCCGGGGTGTGGGCCACAATGAGCAGTTCTTC. The rearrangement uses TRBV29-1 and TRBJ2-1, with D maybe TRBD2 (5 bases). Trimming left V 7 bases short and J 5 bases short, with 18 bases between. Germline values: CDR1 SQVTM, CDR2 ANQGSEA. The CDR3 is 14 amino acids.

V gene TRBV11-2 combines with J gene TRBJ2-2; perhaps TRBD1 as D (6 bases). The CDR3 is made up of 16 amino acids. The V end lost 2 bases, the J end lost 7 bases, and 17 bases lay between the germline ends. Germline assignment: CDR1 SGHAT and CDR2 FQNNGV. CDR3 protein: CASSLIPQGYGGELFF. The CDR3 coding sequence is TGTGCCAGCAGCTTAATCCCTCAGGGGTACGGCGGGGAGCTGTTTTTT. The whole variable domain, filled in from reference TRBV11-2 and TRBJ2-2, reads EAGVAQSPRYKIIEKRQSVAFWCNPISGHATLYWYQQILGQGPKLLIQFQNNGVVDDSQLPKDRFSAERLKGVDSTLKIQPAKLEDSAVYLCASSLIPQGYGGELFFGEGSRLTVL.

The chain has TRBV4-1 and TRBJ2-5; tentative D call: TRBD2 (6 bases). Trimming cost V 3 bases and J 5 bases, with 13 bases left between them. Germline assignment: CDR1 MGHRA and CDR2 YSYEKL. The CDR3 is made up of 14 amino acids. This CDR3 is CASSQSGRYETQYF. CDR3 in DNA: TGCGCCAGCAGCCAGAGTGGGAGGTATGAGACCCAGTACTTC.

This chain uses TRBV2 with TRBJ2-1; 9 bases map to TRBD2. The germline V gene encodes CDR1 SNHLY and CDR2 FYNNEI. This CDR3 region has 15 residues. Trimming took 5 bases from V and 7 from J; bases not matched to a gene: 9. The CDR3 protein is CASSLIAGVKNEQFF. CDR3 nucleotides: TGTGCCAGCAGTCTGATAGCGGGAGTGAAGAATGAGCAGTTCTTC.

V usage is TRBV19 and J usage is TRBJ2-7; possibly TRBD1 for D (5 bases). V shed 1 base and J shed 0 bases, with 7 bases lying between them. Germline values: CDR1 LNHDA, CDR2 SQIVND (reference sequence). The CDR3 has 14 amino acids. The CDR3: CASSIAQGSYEQYF. The CDR3 region has the DNA TGTGCCAGTAGTATAGCGCAGGGCTCCTACGAGCAGTACTTC.

This chain links TRBV18 with TRBJ2-3; 9 nucleotides line up with TRBD1. Trimming at V came to 0 bases and at J to 5 bases, leaving 9 bases not matched to a gene. Looked up from germline, CDR1 is KGHSH and CDR2 is LQKENI. The CDR3 is made up of 17 amino acids. Here the CDR3 reads CASSPPLGTGMVDTQYF. Written as DNA, the CDR3 is TGTGCCAGCTCACCACCTCTTGGGACAGGGATGGTAGATACGCAGTATTTT.

The chain carries TRBV9 and TRBJ2-2, with 8 bases identical to TRBD1. Germline lookup yields CDR1 SGDLS and CDR2 YYNGEE. CDR3 size: 13 residues. Germline trimming cut 7 bases from V and 1 base from J; bases unmatched to any gene: 0. CDR3 residues: CASDRGNTGELFF. Here the CDR3 DNA reads TGTGCCAGCGACAGGGGGAACACCGGGGAGCTGTTTTTT.

The V and J genes are TRBV4-1 and TRBJ1-2, with D hard to call. The CDR3 runs to 14 residues. V lost 3 bases to trimming and J lost 5 bases, with 13 bases between them. CDR1 and CDR2 from the germline V gene are MGHRA and YSYEKL. CDR3 nucleotides: TGCGCCAGCAGCCAGCCCGGGTCTTTGTATGGCTACACCTTC. Translating it yields CASSQPGSLYGYTF.

This clone was seen only once. The chain is built from TRBV29-1 and TRBJ1-5; TRBD1 is a possible D gene (6 bases). Trimming pared 4 bases from V and 10 bases from J, leaving 20 bases between. Germline-derived CDR1 and CDR2 are SQVTM and ANQGSEA. The CDR3 consists of 14 residues. Written as DNA, the CDR3 is TGCAGCGTTGCCACGGACAGCAACAAGGGACCCCAGCATTTT. Translation: CSVATDSNKGPQHF.

The V gene is TRBV15, the J gene TRBJ1-1, with D hard to call. The length of the CDR3 is 13 residues. Trimming removed 7 bases from V and 3 bases from J, with 12 bases in between. Germline V gene lookup returns CDR1 LNHNV and CDR2 YYDKDF (reference sequence). CDR3 residues: CATTLSSDTEAFF. The CDR3 nucleotides are TGTGCCACCACGTTATCCAGTGACACTGAAGCTTTCTTT.

The V call is TRBV5-1, the J call TRBJ2-1; D perhaps matches TRBD2 (5 bases). The CDR3 has 16 amino acids. Looked up from germline, CDR1 is SGHRS and CDR2 is YFSETQ. V lost 0 bases and J lost 2, with 12 bases in between. The CDR3 protein is CASSLGTSTTYNEQFF. DNA for the CDR3: TGCGCCAGCAGCTTGGGGACTTCTACTACCTACAATGAGCAGTTCTTC.

This clone was recorded only once. The chain has TRBV7-2 and TRBJ2-1; D possibly corresponds to TRBD2 (5 bases). The V and J ends lost 5 bases and 0 bases respectively, with 8 bases between them. CDR1 is SGHTA and CDR2 is FQGNSA in the germline V gene. This CDR3 has 14 residues. Here the CDR3 DNA reads TGTGCCAGCAGCCCCCGGGGCTCCTACAATGAGCAGTTCTTC. Its protein product is CASSPRGSYNEQFF.

This clone turned up a few times. This sequence joins TRBV7-9 and TRBJ2-1, with a possible D match to TRBD1 (5 bases). Germline-derived CDR1 and CDR2 are SEHNR and FQNEAQ (reference sequence). The CDR3 has 15 amino acids. Between the trimmed V and J ends, which lost 0 bases and 2 bases, there was a span of 8 bases. CDR3 bases: TGTGCCAGCAGCTTAGCCCAGGGCACCTACAATGAGCAGTTCTTC. Protein product: CASSLAQGTYNEQFF. The full variable domain, with the rest looked up from reference TRBV7-9 and TRBJ2-1, is DTGVSQNPRHKITKRGQNVTFRCDPISEHNRLYWYRQTLGQGPEFLTYFQNEAQLEKSRLLSDRFSAERPKGSFSTLEIQRTEQGDSAMYLCASSLAQGTYNEQFFGPGTRLTVL.

The sample holds a few counts of this clone. The V and J genes are TRBV10-3 and TRBJ2-1; D is possibly TRBD1 (6 bases). The CDR3 runs to 13 residues. V gave up 6 bases and J gave up 11 bases, with 17 bases separating them. The germline CDR1 and CDR2 sequences are ENHRY and SYGVKD. The CDR3 region is CAIREAGDPKQFF. DNA for the CDR3: TGTGCCATCAGGGAGGCAGGGGACCCTAAGCAGTTCTTC.

This clone was detected once. The chain recombines TRBV27 with TRBJ2-7; 13 nucleotides agree with TRBD2. CDR3 length: 16 amino acids. The germline V gene has CDR1 MNHEY and CDR2 SMNVEV (reference sequence). V shed 5 bases, J shed 0 bases, and the junction held 4 bases outside the gene matches. The CDR3 DNA sequence: TGTGCCAGCAGTGGGACTAGCGGGACGAGCTCCTACGAGCAGTACTTC. It specifies CASSGTSGTSSYEQYF.

This rearrangement joins TRBV27 to TRBJ2-7; 12 positions agree with TRBD2. The CDR3 totals 15 residues. CDR1 is MNHEY, CDR2 SMNVEV, per germline (reference sequence). The junction had 10 bases not matched to a gene; V was cut back by 5 bases and J by 8 bases. The CDR3 loop is CASSLRLAGDFQQYF. The CDR3 nucleotides are TGTGCCAGCAGTCTACGACTAGCGGGAGATTTCCAGCAGTACTTC.

V and J are TRBV7-2 and TRBJ1-3; the D gene is possibly TRBD1 (5 bases). V was cut by 3 bases and J by 5 bases, with 11 bases left in between. This CDR3 spans 14 amino acids. CDR1 is SGHTA and CDR2 is FQGNSA in the germline V gene. For the CDR3, the DNA is TGTGCCAGCAGCTTGGGGGGAAGGCGAAACACCATATATTTT. Amino acids: CASSLGGRRNTIYF.

Note on this clone: Distinct nucleotide sequences in the sample also encode this CDR3. V usage is TRBV5-1 and J usage is TRBJ2-5; 10 bases line up with TRBD1. Trimming cost V 0 bases and J 1 base; bases outside gene matches: 0. Looked up from germline, CDR1 is SGHRS and CDR2 is YFSETQ. The CDR3 sequence is 15 residues long. The CDR3 sequence is CASSLGDRGQETQYF. The CDR3 DNA reads TGCGCCAGCAGCTTGGGGGACAGGGGCCAAGAGACCCAGTACTTC.

This chain connects TRBV7-3 to TRBJ1-5; D is possibly TRBD1 (5 bases). V lost 5 bases and J lost 6, with 11 bases in between. Germline V lookup: CDR1 SGHTA, CDR2 FQGTGA. This CDR3 has 13 residues. This CDR3 is CASSGRDGQPQHF. CDR3 sequence (DNA): TGTGCCAGCAGCGGGCGGGACGGTCAGCCCCAGCATTTT. The variable domain in full, completed from reference TRBV7-3 and TRBJ1-5, reads GAGVSQTPSNKVTEKGKYVELRCDPISGHTALYWYRQSLGQGPEFLIYFQGTGAADDSGLPNDRFFAVRPEGSVSTLKIQRTERGDSAVYLCASSGRDGQPQHFGDGTRLSIL.

Details on this clone: One end of the junction fails to match germline, which may point to a read error. V and J are TRBV7-9 and TRBJ2-1; no clear D gene. The V gene's germline CDR1 is SEHNR and CDR2 FQNEAQ (reference sequence). The CDR3 consists of 15 residues. The DNA for the CDR3 is TGTTCCAGCAGCTCCGGTGGGCGAAGGATGGATGAGCAGTTCTTC. It is translated as CSSSSGGRRMDEQFF.

The J gene is TRBJ2-5, the V gene TRBV6-1, with 9 bases that match TRBD2. The last part of the DNA fits TRBJ2-7 better; the J call may be wrong. Germline CDR1 MNHNS, CDR2 SASEGT. The length of the CDR3 is 16 residues. The CDR3 DNA reads TGTGCCAGCAGTGAAGCATCGCTAGCGGGAAACTACGAGCAGTACTTC. It specifies CASSEASLAGNYEQYF.

For this clone: Other DNA variants within this sample encode the same CDR3. This chain joins TRBV9 and TRBJ2-7, with a tentative D call TRBD2 (6 bases). This CDR3 has 15 residues. CDR1 is SGDLS and CDR2 is YYNGEE in the germline V gene. V was trimmed by 0 bases and J by 2 bases, leaving 12 bases between them. CDR3 nucleotide sequence: TGTGCCAGCAGCGTAGATCCGGGAGAAACCTACGAGCAGTACTTC. Protein sequence: CASSVDPGETYEQYF.

This chain connects TRBV9 to TRBJ1-1; D remains ambiguous. Trimming took off 2 bases at V and 4 bases at J, with 6 bases between the two ends. The CDR3 is 12 residues long. Germline V gene sequence: CDR1 SGDLS, CDR2 YYNGEE. CDR3 DNA sequence: TGTGCCAGCAGCGTGAGCGGCACTGAAGCTTTCTTT. It yields the protein CASSVSGTEAFF. Full variable domain (remainder filled in from reference TRBV9 and TRBJ1-1): DSGVTQTPKHLITATGQRVTLRCSPRSGDLSVYWYQQSLDQGLQFLIQYYNGEERAKGNILERFSAQQFPDLHSELNLSSLELGDSALYFCASSVSGTEAFFGQGTRLTVV.